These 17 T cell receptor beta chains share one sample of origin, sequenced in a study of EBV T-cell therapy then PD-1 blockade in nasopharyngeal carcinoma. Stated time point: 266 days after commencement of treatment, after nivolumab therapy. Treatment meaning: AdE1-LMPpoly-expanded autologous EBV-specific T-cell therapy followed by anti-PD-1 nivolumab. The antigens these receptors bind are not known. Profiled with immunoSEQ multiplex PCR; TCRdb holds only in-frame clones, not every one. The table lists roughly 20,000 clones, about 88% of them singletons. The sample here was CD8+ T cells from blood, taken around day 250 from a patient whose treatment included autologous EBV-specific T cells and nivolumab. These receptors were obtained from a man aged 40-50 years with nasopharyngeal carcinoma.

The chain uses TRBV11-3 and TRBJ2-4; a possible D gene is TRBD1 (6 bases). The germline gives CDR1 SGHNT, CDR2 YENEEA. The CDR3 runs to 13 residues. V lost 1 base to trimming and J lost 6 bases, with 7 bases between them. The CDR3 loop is CASSLGDINIQYF. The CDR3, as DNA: TGTGCCAGCAGCTTAGGGGACATAAACATTCAGTACTTC.

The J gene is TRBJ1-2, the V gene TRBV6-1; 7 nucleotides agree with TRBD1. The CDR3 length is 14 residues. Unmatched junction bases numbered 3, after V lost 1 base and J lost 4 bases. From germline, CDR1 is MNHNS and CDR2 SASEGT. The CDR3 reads CASSEGGQFYGYTF. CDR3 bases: TGTGCCAGCAGTGAAGGGGGACAGTTCTATGGCTACACCTTC.

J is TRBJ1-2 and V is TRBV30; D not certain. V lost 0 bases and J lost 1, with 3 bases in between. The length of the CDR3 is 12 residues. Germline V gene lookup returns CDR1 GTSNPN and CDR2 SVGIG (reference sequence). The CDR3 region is CAWSVSNYGYTF. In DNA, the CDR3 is TGTGCCTGGAGTGTCAGTAACTATGGCTACACCTTC.

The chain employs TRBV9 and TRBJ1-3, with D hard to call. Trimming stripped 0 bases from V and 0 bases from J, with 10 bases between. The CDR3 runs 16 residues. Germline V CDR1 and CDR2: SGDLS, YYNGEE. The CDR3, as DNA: TGTGCCAGCAGCGTAGCGGGCCTGAGCTCTGGAAACACCATATATTTT. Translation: CASSVAGLSSGNTIYF.

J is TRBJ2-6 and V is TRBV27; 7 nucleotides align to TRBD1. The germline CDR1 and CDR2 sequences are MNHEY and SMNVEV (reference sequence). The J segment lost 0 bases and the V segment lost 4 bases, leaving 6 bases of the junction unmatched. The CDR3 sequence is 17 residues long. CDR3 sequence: CASSSKTGTSGANVLTF. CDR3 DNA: TGTGCCAGCAGTTCCAAGACAGGGACCTCTGGGGCCAACGTCCTGACTTTC.

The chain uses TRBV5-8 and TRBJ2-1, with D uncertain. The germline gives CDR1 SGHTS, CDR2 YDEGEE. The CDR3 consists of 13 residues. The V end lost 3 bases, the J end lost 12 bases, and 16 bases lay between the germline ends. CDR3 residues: CASSSTSLVLQFF. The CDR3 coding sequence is TGTGCCAGCAGCTCGACCAGTCTAGTTCTGCAGTTCTTC.

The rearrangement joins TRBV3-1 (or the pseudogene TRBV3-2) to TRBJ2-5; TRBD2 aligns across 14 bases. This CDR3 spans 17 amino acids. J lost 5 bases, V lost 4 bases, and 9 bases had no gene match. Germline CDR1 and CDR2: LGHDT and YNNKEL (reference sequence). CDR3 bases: TGTGCCAGCAGCCCCGGGACTAGCGGGGGCGGGTTGGAGACCCAGTACTTC. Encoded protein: CASSPGTSGGGLETQYF.

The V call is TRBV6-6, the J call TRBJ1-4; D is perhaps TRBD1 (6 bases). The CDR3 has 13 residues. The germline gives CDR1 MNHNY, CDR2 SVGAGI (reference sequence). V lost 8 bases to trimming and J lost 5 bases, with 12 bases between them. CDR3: CASWIRGNEKLFF. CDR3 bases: TGTGCCAGCTGGATTAGGGGGAATGAAAAACTGTTTTTT.

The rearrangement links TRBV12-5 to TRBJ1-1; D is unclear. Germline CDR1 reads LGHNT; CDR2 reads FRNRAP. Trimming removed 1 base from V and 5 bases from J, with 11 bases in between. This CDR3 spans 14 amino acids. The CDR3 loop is CASGLGPGVTEAFF. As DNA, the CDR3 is TGTGCTAGTGGTTTGGGTCCCGGAGTAACTGAAGCTTTCTTT.

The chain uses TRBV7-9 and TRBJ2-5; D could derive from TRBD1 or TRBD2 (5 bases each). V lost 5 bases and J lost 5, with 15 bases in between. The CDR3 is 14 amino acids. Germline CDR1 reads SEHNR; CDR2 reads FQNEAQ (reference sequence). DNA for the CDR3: TGTGCCAGCAGCCAGGGTGCGGGTCACGAGACCCAGTACTTC. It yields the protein CASSQGAGHETQYF.

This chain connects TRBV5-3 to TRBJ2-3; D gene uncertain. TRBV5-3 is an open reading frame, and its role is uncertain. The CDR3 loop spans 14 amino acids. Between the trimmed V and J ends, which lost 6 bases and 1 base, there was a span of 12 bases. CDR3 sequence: CARTGERCTDTQYF. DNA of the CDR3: TGTGCCAGAACCGGAGAGCGTTGCACAGATACGCAGTATTTT.

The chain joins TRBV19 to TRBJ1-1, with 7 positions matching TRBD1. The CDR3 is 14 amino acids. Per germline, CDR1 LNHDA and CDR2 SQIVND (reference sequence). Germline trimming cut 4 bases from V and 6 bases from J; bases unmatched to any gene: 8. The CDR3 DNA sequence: TGTGCCAGTAGTACCTTCAGGGGGAAGGCTGAAGCTTTCTTT. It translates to CASSTFRGKAEAFF.

This CDR3 reads CSVRPIDGYTF. CDR3 in DNA: TGCAGTGTTCGGCCGATCGATGGCTACACCTTC. The gene calls are TRBV20-1 and TRBJ1-2; D is unresolved. Trimming removed 7 bases at V and 6 bases at J, with 12 bases between. The CDR3 covers 11 residues. Germline V gene data show CDR1 as DFQATT and CDR2 as SNEGSKA (reference sequence).

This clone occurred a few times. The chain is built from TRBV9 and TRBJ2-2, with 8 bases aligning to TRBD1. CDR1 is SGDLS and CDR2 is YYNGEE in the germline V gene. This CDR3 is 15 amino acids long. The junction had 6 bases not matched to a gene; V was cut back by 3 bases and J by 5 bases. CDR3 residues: CASSAETGATGELFF. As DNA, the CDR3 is TGTGCCAGCAGCGCTGAGACAGGGGCGACCGGGGAGCTGTTTTTT. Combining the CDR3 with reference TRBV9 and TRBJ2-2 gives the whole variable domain DSGVTQTPKHLITATGQRVTLRCSPRSGDLSVYWYQQSLDQGLQFLIQYYNGEERAKGNILERFSAQQFPDLHSELNLSSLELGDSALYFCASSAETGATGELFFGEGSRLTVL.

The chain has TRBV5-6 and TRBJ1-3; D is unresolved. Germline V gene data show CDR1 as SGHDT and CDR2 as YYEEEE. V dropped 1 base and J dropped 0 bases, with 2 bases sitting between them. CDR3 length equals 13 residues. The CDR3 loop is CASSLSSGNTIYF. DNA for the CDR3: TGTGCCAGCAGCTTGAGCTCTGGAAACACCATATATTTT.

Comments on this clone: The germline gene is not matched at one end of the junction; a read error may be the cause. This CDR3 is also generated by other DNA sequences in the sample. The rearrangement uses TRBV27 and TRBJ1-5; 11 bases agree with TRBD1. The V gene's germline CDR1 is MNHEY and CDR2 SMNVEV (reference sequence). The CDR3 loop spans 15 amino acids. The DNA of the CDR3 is TGCGCCAGCAGTTTTTCGGGACAGGGGGATCAGCCCCAGCATTTT. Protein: CASSFSGQGDQPQHF.

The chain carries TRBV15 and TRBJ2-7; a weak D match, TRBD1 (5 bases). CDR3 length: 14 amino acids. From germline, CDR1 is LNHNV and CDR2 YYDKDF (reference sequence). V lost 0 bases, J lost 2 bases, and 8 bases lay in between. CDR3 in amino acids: CATSREGETYEQYF. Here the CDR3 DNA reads TGTGCCACCAGCAGAGAAGGGGAAACCTACGAGCAGTACTTC.